These 21 T cell receptor beta chains were sequenced from one sample in a study of blood T cell repertoires in COVID-19. Repertoires were generated with immunoSEQ multiplex PCR, while TCRdb's copy carries only in-frame clones and drops some. The sample includes about 260,000 clones, approximately 86% seen only once; the top ten take over 7.5%. Sequenced: peripheral blood. These TCRs come from a man in his forties who had recovered from COVID-19.

This clone has only one observation. The rearrangement joins TRBV3-1 (or the pseudogene TRBV3-2) to TRBJ2-3; TRBD2 matches at 9 bases. Trimming at V came to 0 bases and at J to 3 bases, leaving 10 bases not matched to a gene. CDR3 length equals 18 residues. CDR1 is LGHDT, CDR2 YNNKEL, per germline (reference sequence). The CDR3, as DNA: TGTGCCAGCAGCCAAGAAGGGGCTAGCGGGATAAGGACAGATACGCAGTATTTT. It translates to CASSQEGASGIRTDTQYF.

The rearrangement joins TRBV21-1 to TRBJ1-1; TRBD1 is the table's D call and was not checked against the DNA. TRBV21-1 is recorded as a pseudogene. The CDR3 loop spans 16 amino acids. The CDR3 DNA sequence: TGTGCCAGCAGGATAGCAGGGGTGAGGATGAACACTGAAGCTTTCTTT. This sequence encodes CASRIAGVRMNTEAFF.

The chain employs TRBV7-2 and TRBJ2-7, with TRBD2 identical over 7 bases. There are 15 residues in the CDR3. In germline, CDR1 is SGHTA, CDR2 FQGNSA. The V and J ends lost 1 base and 0 bases, in that order; junction bases with no gene match: 3. Here the CDR3 DNA reads TGTGCCAGCAGCTTAGTGGGGGACTACTCCTACGAGCAGTACTTC. Amino acid sequence: CASSLVGDYSYEQYF.

The rearrangement links TRBV7-9 to TRBJ2-7, with TRBD1 matching over 9 bases. Per germline, CDR1 SEHNR and CDR2 FQNEAQ (reference sequence). V trimming: 3 bases; J trimming: 5 bases; junction bases outside the gene matches: 8. The CDR3 is 15 residues long. Here the CDR3 reads CASSFTGGAPHEQYF. CDR3 sequence (DNA): TGTGCCAGCAGCTTTACAGGGGGCGCCCCCCACGAGCAGTACTTC.

The genes are TRBV5-5 and TRBJ1-3, with unresolved D. The germline V gene encodes CDR1 SGHKS and CDR2 YYEKEE (reference sequence). The CDR3 consists of 16 residues. V shed 4 bases and J shed 1 base, with 15 bases lying between them. The CDR3 spells CASSPGGLHSGNTIYF. The CDR3 nucleotides are TGTGCCAGCAGCCCGGGAGGATTGCATTCTGGAAACACCATATATTTT.

J is TRBJ1-2 and V is TRBV7-2; D is unresolved. V gave up 1 base and J gave up 6 bases, with 12 bases separating them. Germline V gene lookup returns CDR1 SGHTA and CDR2 FQGNSA. The CDR3 has 14 residues. As DNA, the CDR3 is TGTGCCAGCAGCTTAGTGTCCCGTACTGATGGCTACACCTTC. Translating gives CASSLVSRTDGYTF.

This clone was seen only once. The chain recombines TRBV4-3 with TRBJ1-1; D is uncertain. V lost 0 bases and J lost 4, with 9 bases in between. The CDR3 is made up of 14 amino acids. Germline-derived CDR1 and CDR2 are LGHNA and YSLEER. CDR3 region: CASSQESPFTEAFF. CDR3 nucleotide sequence: TGCGCCAGCAGCCAAGAGAGCCCATTCACTGAAGCTTTCTTT.

This clone was seen a handful of times. The rearrangement links TRBV21-1 to TRBJ2-7; TRBD2 is taken as the D call from the table, unchecked against the DNA. TRBV21-1 is noted as a pseudogene. The CDR3 is 15 amino acids. CDR3 nucleotide sequence: TGTGCCAGCAGAAAAAAGTCGGGAGGCTATTACGAGCAGTACTTC. Its translation: CASRKKSGGYYEQYF.

The genes are TRBV30 and TRBJ2-7; tentatively, D is TRBD2 (5 bases). V lost 7 bases and J lost 5, with 12 bases in between. The CDR3 runs to 11 residues. The germline CDR1 and CDR2 sequences are GTSNPN and SVGIG (reference sequence). This CDR3 is CAFGEKNEQYF. The DNA for the CDR3 is TGTGCCTTCGGGGAGAAAAACGAGCAGTACTTC.

The chain uses TRBV10-3 and TRBJ2-1, with 11 bases aligning to TRBD2. CDR1 is ENHRY, CDR2 SYGVKD, per germline. J was trimmed by 7 bases and V by 7 bases; bases with no gene match: 3. The CDR3 spans 13 residues. Here the CDR3 reads CAIMASGGNEQFF. CDR3 bases: TGTGCCATCATGGCTAGCGGGGGGAATGAGCAGTTCTTC.

V gene TRBV19 combines with J gene TRBJ2-7; D is possibly TRBD2 (6 bases). Germline values: CDR1 LNHDA, CDR2 SQIVND (reference sequence). The CDR3 length is 13 residues. The V end was cut by 3 bases, the J end by 6 bases, with 12 bases between. The CDR3 here is CASSISGDGEQYF. CDR3 DNA: TGTGCCAGTAGTATCTCGGGGGACGGCGAGCAGTACTTC.

The gene calls are TRBV30 and TRBJ2-2; 7 bases are a match to TRBD1. V lost 5 bases and J lost 6; bases outside the gene matches: 9. Germline CDR1 is GTSNPN and CDR2 is SVGIG (reference sequence). The CDR3 totals 14 residues. The CDR3, as DNA: TGTGCCTGGGGTACAGGGGCTTGGGCCGGGGAGCTGTTTTTT. Encoded protein: CAWGTGAWAGELFF.

The chain recombines TRBV4-3 with TRBJ2-7; 7 nucleotides line up with TRBD2. The CDR3 covers 15 residues. Looked up from germline, CDR1 is LGHNA and CDR2 is YSLEER. The ends lost 4 bases at V and 7 bases at J; junction bases unmatched: 13. The CDR3 here is CASSLQGGGMEEQYF. DNA for the CDR3: TGCGCCAGCAGCCTCCAGGGCGGGGGAATGGAAGAGCAGTACTTC.

The rearrangement joins TRBV20-1 to TRBJ2-2; D gene unclear. Per germline, CDR1 DFQATT and CDR2 SNEGSKA (reference sequence). CDR3 length: 11 residues. V was trimmed by 3 bases and J by 4 bases, leaving 3 bases between them. CDR3 residues: CSARSTGELFF. The DNA of the CDR3 is TGCAGTGCTAGGAGCACCGGGGAGCTGTTTTTT.

J is TRBJ1-5 and V is TRBV5-6; D is undetermined. Germline CDR1 and CDR2: SGHDT and YYEEEE. Trimming took off 2 bases at V and 6 bases at J, with 12 bases between the two ends. The CDR3 extends over 14 amino acids. The chain's CDR3 is CASSFRGLVQPQHF. CDR3 nucleotides: TGTGCCAGCAGCTTCCGAGGGCTTGTTCAGCCCCAGCATTTT.

The chain employs TRBV6-2 or TRBV6-3 and TRBJ2-2; 9 nucleotides agree with TRBD1. With V trimmed by 5 bases and J by 4 bases, 5 bases remained unmatched. The CDR3 has 15 residues. The V gene's germline CDR1 is MNHEY and CDR2 SVGEGT. In DNA, the CDR3 is TGTGCCAGCAGTCACCCGGGACAGGGCACCGGGGAGCTGTTTTTT. The encoded protein is CASSHPGQGTGELFF.

The genes are TRBV2 and TRBJ2-5, with D possibly being TRBD2 (5 bases). This CDR3 spans 15 amino acids. Germline assignment: CDR1 SNHLY and CDR2 FYNNEI. V was trimmed by 2 bases and J by 4 bases, leaving 14 bases between them. CDR3 nucleotides: TGTGCCAGCAGTGAATCGGTGGGAGTGAGAGAGACCCAGTACTTC. This gives the protein CASSESVGVRETQYF.

This chain joins TRBV7-9 and TRBJ2-7, with TRBD2 identical over 10 bases. The V segment lost 2 bases and the J segment 5 bases; nucleotides outside the gene matches: 3. Germline lookup yields CDR1 SEHNR and CDR2 FQNEAQ (reference sequence). This CDR3 is built from 14 residues. This CDR3 is CASSLPAGGHEQYF. The DNA for the CDR3 is TGTGCCAGCAGCTTACCAGCGGGAGGGCACGAGCAGTACTTC.

The V call is TRBV7-8, the J call TRBJ2-1; D possibly corresponds to TRBD1 (5 bases). Trimming removed 5 bases from V and 6 bases from J, with 11 bases in between. Germline V gives CDR1 SGHVS, CDR2 FQNEAQ. The CDR3 loop spans 13 amino acids. CDR3 coding DNA: TGTGCCAGCAGCCCCTCACAGGTCAATGAGCAGTTCTTC. This codes for CASSPSQVNEQFF.

This clone was detected once. This sequence joins TRBV10-3 and TRBJ1-2; D is possibly TRBD1 (5 bases). Germline CDR1 and CDR2: ENHRY and SYGVKD. The V end was cut by 4 bases, the J end by 1 base, with 10 bases between. The CDR3 totals 14 residues. CDR3 loop: CAISANQGNYGYTF. CDR3 DNA: TGTGCCATCAGTGCAAACCAGGGTAACTATGGCTACACCTTC.

The chain employs TRBV6-6 and TRBJ2-6; 8 bases match TRBD1. Germline CDR1 reads MNHNY; CDR2 reads SVGAGI (reference sequence). The V gene end was trimmed by 6 bases and the J gene end by 2 bases; junction bases not matched to a gene: 15. This CDR3 contains 19 residues. The CDR3 bases are TGTGCCAGCAGCTACGTTGGGGGACAGGTCCCGCCTGGGGCCAACGTCCTGACTTTC. Translation: CASSYVGGQVPPGANVLTF.